This TCR beta chain was observed in a study of blood T cell repertoires in COVID-19 (TCRdb year 2020). With respect to the entire study: Collaborator samples came from the United States, Italy and Spain and covered acute and convalescent phases of COVID-19. The samples were drawn from two sources: the first 160 participants of the ongoing ImmuneRACE study, and over 1,000 subjects contributed by 6 global collaborators. The repertoires were made available in a free public database intended to serve as a resource for research on the immune response to SARS-CoV-2. Where HLA class I and class II types were available, the types were taken from metadata supplied by the sample provider, not from assay-based typing. Sample metadata almost always included a de-identified subject ID, COVID-19 status, age in years and sex. Subjects who had been exposed to COVID-19, were actively infected with it, or had recovered from it provided the deeply sampled blood TCRbeta repertoires that made up the dataset. The material from the prospective study consisted of cDNA or gDNA derived from T cells, B-cell-depleted T cells, or PBMCs.

On this clone: Its antigen is unknown. Base qualities are not provided; no much larger clone lies one nucleotide away.

General findings and caveats noted by the study authors: The quantity of clinical and demographic metadata differed by source and by participant and was supplied without curation.

TCRbeta CDR3 regions were amplified from genomic DNA using the immunoSEQ Assay, a bias-controlled multiplex PCR. The original pipeline was this. Within the assay, amplification of reference gene primers was used to estimate how many nucleated cells each sample contained. Sequence reads were collapsed and filtered to measure the absolute abundance of every unique TCRbeta CDR3 rearrangement. For each sample, productive Simpson clonality was calculated as the square root of Simpson's diversity index across productive rearrangements. Held by TCRdb, this immuneACCESS table contains in-frame sequences only and omits some clones. Under half of the omission traces to an unresolved V gene where checked; the cause of the rest is unknown. V, J and clone size derive from that table, while D and trimming were established from the DNA sequence. The sample table lists some 200,000 clones, around 86% of them with a count of one. The biggest ten clones account for 8% to 9% of the sample.

In the prospective study, participants were about 18 to 89 years old, resided in about two dozen geographic areas of the United States, and were enrolled through a virtual design. In the prospective study, cohorts were assigned on the basis of participant-reported clinical history obtained from a screening survey and a study questionnaire. Each participant in the prospective study had whole blood, serum and a nasopharyngeal or oropharyngeal swab collected by mobile phlebotomists. Participants in the prospective study had the option to provide additional blood draws and questionnaires over a roughly 2-month period. Blood samples from the prospective study were shipped frozen or at room temperature prior to DNA extraction. Reading from cysteine to phenylalanine, the CDR3 counts 14 amino acids. Solely the CDR3 DNA is kept, with 42 bases framed from the first base. Ends trimmed: V by 3 bases, J by 5 bases; bases unmatched to a gene: 1. CDR1 and CDR2 are drawn from the germline V gene: MDHEN, SYDVKM.

The chain employs TRBV28 and TRBJ2-1, and 10 bases in between align with TRBD2. The receptor comes from a woman in her fifties or sixties with acute COVID-19. The specimen was PBMCs or T cells enriched from blood (not recorded which). The CDR3: CASSFLAGDNEQFF. The DNA sequence is as follows: TGTGCCAGCAGTTTCCTAGCGGGAGACAATGAGCAGTTCTTC. With all but the CDR3 taken from the reference TRBV28 and TRBJ2-1 genes, the full variable domain is: DVKVTQSSRYLVKRTGEKVFLECVQDMDHENMFWYRQDPGLGLRLIYFSYDVKMKEKGDIPEGYSVSREKKERFSLILESASTNQTSMYLCASSFLAGDNEQFFGPGTRLTVL.